These T cell receptor beta chains were read from a single sample in a study of shared clonotypes between healthy human individuals. Sequenced by immunoSEQ multiplex PCR; TCRdb stores in-frame clones only, minus some. The sample holds around 690,000 clones, 80% to 95% seen once. Sequenced sample: memory CD8+ T cells from PBMCs. These receptors came from a man younger than 35 in good health. Some clones in this sample may be carry-over from other donors' samples. Each CDR3 is given with its conserved first and last residue. D genes are given only for firm matches. Part of the rows lack a size; the others show once, few, many or a class for expanded clones.

j_call v_call d_call clone_size cdr3_aa cdr3_nt
TRBJ2-7 TRBV4-2 TRBD1 . CASSQDFPREAGTGYEQYF TGTGCCAGCAGCCAAGATTTTCCAAGAGAGGCCGGGACAGGGTACGAGCAGTACTTC
TRBJ1-5 TRBV5-1 . . CASSSHDQPQHF TGCGCCAGCAGCTCTCACGATCAGCCCCAGCATTTT
TRBJ1-2 TRBV5-6 . few CASSLAYYGYTF TGTGCCAGCAGCTTGGCCTACTATGGCTACACCTTC
TRBJ2-5 TRBV7-6 TRBD2 . CASSTGTSLGQETQYF TGTGCCAGCAGCACCGGGACTAGCCTGGGGCAAGAGACCCAGTACTTC
TRBJ1-5 TRBV2 . few CASSGTDQPQHF TGTGCCAGCAGCGGAACAGATCAGCCCCAGCATTTT
TRBJ2-7 TRBV11-3 TRBD2 . CASSPGGGDYEQYF TGTGCCAGCAGCCCAGGTGGGGGGGACTACGAGCAGTACTTC
TRBJ1-5 TRBV6-5 . . CASSYSAEFNQPQHF TGTGCCAGCAGTTACTCAGCAGAATTCAATCAGCCCCAGCATTTT
TRBJ1-3 TRBV15 . . CATSKRDGNTIYF TGTGCCACCAGCAAAAGGGATGGAAACACCATATATTTT
TRBJ1-2 TRBV27 TRBD1 once CASSLYRGDYGYTF TGTGCCAGCAGTTTATACAGGGGGGACTATGGCTACACCTTC
TRBJ2-7 TRBV25-1 . once CASTEYGDHNEQYF TGTGCCAGCACCGAGTATGGGGACCACAACGAGCAGTACTTC
TRBJ2-7 TRBV7-6 TRBD2 . CASSPLAGGVREQYF TGTGCCAGCAGCCCTTTAGCGGGAGGGGTCCGGGAGCAGTACTTC
TRBJ2-7 TRBV28 . . CASSGPRDGLYEQYF TGTGCCAGCAGTGGGCCCCGGGACGGCCTCTACGAGCAGTACTTC
TRBJ2-3 TRBV6-5 . once CASSLVLAADTQYF TGTGCCAGCAGCCTCGTCCTTGCCGCAGATACGCAGTATTTT
TRBJ2-7 TRBV5-1 . . CASSLYYEQYF TGCGCCAGCAGCTTATACTACGAGCAGTACTTC
TRBJ1-2 TRBV27 . . CASSSITGNYGYTF TGTGCCAGCAGTTCAATAACAGGAAACTATGGCTACACCTTC
TRBJ2-5 TRBV4-1 TRBD2 . CASSQGWPSGQETQYF TGCGCCAGCAGCCAAGGCTGGCCTAGCGGCCAAGAGACCCAGTACTTC
TRBJ2-7 TRBV7-3 TRBD2 . CASSTTSGSYEQYF TGTGCCAGCAGCACCACTAGCGGCTCCTACGAGCAGTACTTC
TRBJ1-1 TRBV5-5 . few CASSFSSRNTEAFF TGTGCCAGCAGCTTCTCTTCTAGGAACACTGAAGCTTTCTTT
TRBJ1-1 TRBV27 TRBD1 . CASSFLPQGATEAFF TGTGCCAGCAGTTTCCTGCCCCAGGGGGCCACTGAAGCTTTCTTT
TRBJ1-3 TRBV5-1 . . CASSLVDSGNTIYF TGCGCCAGCAGCTTGGTGGACTCTGGAAACACCATATATTTT
TRBJ2-2 TRBV27 . . CASSFRSGGELFF TGTGCCAGCAGTTTCAGGAGTGGCGGGGAGCTGTTTTTT
TRBJ1-5 TRBV5-1 . few CASSLTLGDQPQHF TGCGCCAGCAGCCTCACACTGGGGGATCAGCCCCAGCATTTT
TRBJ2-5 TRBV5-4 . . CASSLENGETQYF TGTGCCAGCAGCCTAGAGAACGGGGAGACCCAGTACTTC
TRBJ2-1 TRBV11-2 . few CASSLGSRPNEQFF TGTGCCAGCAGCTTAGGATCCCGCCCCAATGAGCAGTTCTTC
TRBJ1-2 TRBV29-1 TRBD1 . CSVEDGRGGDYGYTF TGCAGCGTTGAAGATGGTAGAGGGGGCGACTATGGCTACACCTTC
TRBJ2-4 TRBV15 . . CATSRGRDLNIQYF TGTGCCACCAGCAGAGGCCGGGACCTAAACATTCAGTACTTC
TRBJ1-5 TRBV4-1 . . CASSQRLLSNQPQHF TGCGCCAGCAGCCAAAGGTTGTTGAGCAATCAGCCCCAGCATTTT
TRBJ2-7 TRBV7-7 TRBD2 . CASSKGLGASYEQYF TGTGCCAGCAGCAAAGGACTAGGGGCCTCCTACGAGCAGTACTTC
TRBJ1-4 TRBV7-6 . . CASSQRQANEKLFF TGTGCCAGCAGCCAACGACAGGCTAATGAAAAACTGTTTTTT